This TCR beta chain was sequenced in a study of graft-versus-host responses after intestinal transplantation. Across the study: Recipients obtained multivisceral, liver-intestinal, or isolated intestinal transplants. Anti-thymocyte globulin induction preceded two to four years of tacrolimus and steroid maintenance in all recipients.

A word on this clone: Its matching antigen is unknown.

Notes on the study in general: GvH clones turned up in recipient marrow; some had shown up first in ileum or blood.

Using immunoSEQ multiplex PCR, the repertoire was profiled, and TCRdb retains in-frame clones only, with some absent. The data hold over 75,000 clones, with 85% to 90% observed a single time. The CDR3 covers 15 residues. Germline V gives CDR1 MNHEY, CDR2 SVGAGI. V trimming: 0 bases; J trimming: 4 bases; junction bases outside the gene matches: 5. This chain connects TRBV6-5 to TRBJ2-5; 7 nucleotides agree with TRBD1. The sample was unstimulated CD4+ T cells sorted from spleen or lymph node cells, taken before intestinal transplant. The clonotype originates from a human donor who received an intestinal transplant. The chain's CDR3 is CASSYSFDRAETQYF. CDR3 nucleotide sequence: TGTGCCAGCAGTTACTCTTTCGACAGGGCAGAGACCCAGTACTTC.